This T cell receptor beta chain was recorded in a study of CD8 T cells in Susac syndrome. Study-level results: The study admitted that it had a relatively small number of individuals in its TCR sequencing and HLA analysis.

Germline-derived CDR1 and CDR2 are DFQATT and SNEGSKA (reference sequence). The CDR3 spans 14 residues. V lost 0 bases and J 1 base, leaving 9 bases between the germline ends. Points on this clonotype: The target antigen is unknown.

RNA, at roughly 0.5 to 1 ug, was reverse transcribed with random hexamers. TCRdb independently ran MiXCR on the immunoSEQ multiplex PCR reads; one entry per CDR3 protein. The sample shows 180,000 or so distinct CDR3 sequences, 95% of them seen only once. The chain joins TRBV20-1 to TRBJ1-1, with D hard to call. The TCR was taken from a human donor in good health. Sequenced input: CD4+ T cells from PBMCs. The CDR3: CSARDPASNTEAFF. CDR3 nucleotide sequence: TGCAGTGCTAGAGATCCAGCTTCGAACACTGAAGCTTTCTTT.